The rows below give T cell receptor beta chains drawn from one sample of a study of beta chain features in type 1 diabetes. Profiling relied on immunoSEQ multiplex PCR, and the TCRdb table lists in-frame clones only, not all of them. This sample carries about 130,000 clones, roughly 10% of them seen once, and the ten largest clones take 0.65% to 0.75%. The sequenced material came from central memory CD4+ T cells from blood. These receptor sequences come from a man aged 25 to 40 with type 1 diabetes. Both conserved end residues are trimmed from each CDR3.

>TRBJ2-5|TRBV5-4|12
ASSSRRDQETQY
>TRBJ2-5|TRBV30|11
AWSPGFQETQY
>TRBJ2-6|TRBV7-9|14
ASSFNRRLGANVLT
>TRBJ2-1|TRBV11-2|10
ASSGPGGGQF
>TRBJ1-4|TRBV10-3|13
AISDPGQPNEKLF
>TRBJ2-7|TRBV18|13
ASSLGTGLSHEQY
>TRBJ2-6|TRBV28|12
ASSTNRVPYVLT
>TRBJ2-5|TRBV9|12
ASSVGLPMGTQY
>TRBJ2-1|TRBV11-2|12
ASSLGGSRNEQF
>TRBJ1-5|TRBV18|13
ASSLGQGSNQPQH
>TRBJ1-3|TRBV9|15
ASSVMSGHLSGNTIY
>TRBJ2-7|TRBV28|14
ASSSLRQGVLNEQY
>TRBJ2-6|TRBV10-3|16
AIRPTSGVELGANVLT
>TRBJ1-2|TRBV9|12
ASSVALGQNGYT
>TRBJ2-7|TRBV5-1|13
ASSLGLAGNYEQY
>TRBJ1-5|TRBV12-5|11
ASAAGSYQPQH
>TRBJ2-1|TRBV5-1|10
ASSQRGDEQF
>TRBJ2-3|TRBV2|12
ASSDGTSAHTQY
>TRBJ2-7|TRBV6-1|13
ASSDGQGLEYEQY
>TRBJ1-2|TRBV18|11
ASSPATEYGYT
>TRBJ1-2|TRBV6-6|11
ASSQTGSVGYT
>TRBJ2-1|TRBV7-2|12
ASSLQRANNEQF
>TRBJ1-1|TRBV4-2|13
ASSLITGSNTEAF
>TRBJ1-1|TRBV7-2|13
ASSKQGGRATEAF
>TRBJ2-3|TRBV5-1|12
ASSPGQGADTQY
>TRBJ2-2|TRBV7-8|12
ASSLQPNTGELF
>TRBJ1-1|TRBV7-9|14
ASSPRTGGGRTEAF
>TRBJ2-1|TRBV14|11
ASSQGLELEQF
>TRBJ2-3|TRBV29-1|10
SGGGNTDTQY
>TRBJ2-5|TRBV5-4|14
ASSLVGRGFQETQY
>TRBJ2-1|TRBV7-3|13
ASSLGGRGRNEQF
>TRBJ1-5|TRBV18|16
ASSPPGQGAGGNQPQH
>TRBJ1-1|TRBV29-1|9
SSLDTTEAF
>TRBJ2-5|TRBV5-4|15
ASSLGGRASGDETQY
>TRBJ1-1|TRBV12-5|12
ASGQQGLYTEAF
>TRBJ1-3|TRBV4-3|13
ASSQGTAAGNTIY
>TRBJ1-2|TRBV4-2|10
ASSPAVYGYT
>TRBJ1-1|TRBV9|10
ASSRGFLEAF
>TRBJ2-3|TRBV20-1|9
SARKPDTQY
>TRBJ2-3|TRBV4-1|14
ASSQQGRPGTDTQY
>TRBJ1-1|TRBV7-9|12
ASSSQRSATEAF
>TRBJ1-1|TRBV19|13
ASSNPRGINTEAF
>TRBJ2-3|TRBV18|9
ASSTQDTQY
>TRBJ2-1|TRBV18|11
ASSPGQYNEQF
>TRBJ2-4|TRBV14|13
ASSHLDRGHNIQY
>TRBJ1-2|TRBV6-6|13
ASTSAGASNYGYT
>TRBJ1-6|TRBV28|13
ASSLPQGGDSPLH
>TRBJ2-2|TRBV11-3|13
ASSPGTGGTGELF
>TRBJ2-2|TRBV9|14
ASSVGRGPLTGELF